This T cell receptor beta chain was observed in a study of prognosis after radiotherapy for stage I lung cancer. About the research overall: Operability status for all non-small cell lung cancer patients was recorded as medically inoperable. SBRT was given in 3 to 5 fractions at a biologically effective dose of at least 100 Gy as radiotherapy. Among the patients, several developed distant metastases after radiotherapy at a median of 7 months, and over 12 showed no significant progression.

Six milliliters of peripheral blood were drawn at each of two time points. Genomic DNA yielded TCR beta CDR3, amplified by two-round multiplex PCR. First-round PCR amplification was performed with primers specific to each TRBV and TRBJ gene. TCRdb re-derived calls from the multiplex PCR reads in MiXCR, one entry per CDR3 protein. The sample contains approximately 16,000 distinct CDR3 sequences, roughly 45% of which appear only once. Germline V gene data show CDR1 as SGHRS and CDR2 as YFSETQ. The CDR3 spans 11 residues. V was clipped by 2 bases and J by 5 bases, with 5 bases between them. The chain combines TRBV5-1 with TRBJ2-7; D remains unclear. The material sequenced was PBMCs, taken before or after stereotactic body radiation therapy (not recorded which). This clonotype was obtained from a donor aged 50 or older with non-small cell lung cancer. The CDR3 reads CASSLNHEQYF. DNA of the CDR3: TGCGCCAGCAGCTTAAACCACGAGCAGTACTTC.